These 19 T cell receptor beta chains originate from one sample sequenced in a study of graft-versus-host responses after intestinal transplantation. TCRdb's table, derived via immunoSEQ multiplex PCR, lists solely in-frame clones and lacks some. This repertoire shows about 120,000 clones, roughly 93% found once; its top ten account for roughly 0.12%. Which antigens these TCRs recognize remains unknown. Material: unstimulated CD4+ T cells sorted from spleen or lymph node cells, obtained before intestinal transplant. The receptors were gathered from a human donor who received an intestinal transplant.

Concerning this clone itself: The junction departs from the called germline gene at one end, perhaps through a read error. The chain is built from TRBV7-7 and TRBJ2-3; the D call may be TRBD1 or TRBD2 (5 bases each). Germline V CDR1 and CDR2: SSHAT, FNYEAQ (reference sequence). The CDR3 is 14 residues long. Here the CDR3 reads CASSLGVRTDTQYF. The CDR3 bases are TGTGCTAGCAGCTTGGGGGTTCGCACAGATACGCAGTATTTT.

The chain is built from TRBV7-3 and TRBJ2-2, with unresolved D. The CDR3 has 17 amino acids. From germline, CDR1 is SGHTA and CDR2 FQGTGA. V lost 2 bases to trimming and J lost 1 base, with 14 bases between them. The CDR3 spells CASSLQARAQNTGELFF. Here the CDR3 DNA reads TGTGCCAGCAGCTTACAGGCCCGGGCTCAGAACACCGGGGAGCTGTTTTTT.

The gene calls are TRBV11-2 and TRBJ2-7; no clear D. Germline CDR1 is SGHAT and CDR2 is FQNNGV. Trimming left V 5 bases short and J 0 bases short, with 11 bases between. The length of the CDR3 is 14 residues. The CDR3 is CASSAGVSSYEQYF. CDR3 nucleotides: TGTGCCAGCAGCGCTGGGGTCAGCTCCTACGAGCAGTACTTC.

The count of this clone is one. The gene calls are TRBV18 and TRBJ2-5; unclear D gene. The CDR3 covers 15 residues. CDR1 is KGHSH, CDR2 LQKENI, per germline. Trimming took off 4 bases at V and 0 bases at J, with 12 bases between the two ends. The CDR3 is CASSRRHADQETQYF. The CDR3, as DNA: TGTGCCAGCTCACGTCGACACGCAGACCAAGAGACCCAGTACTTC.

The rearrangement uses TRBV5-1 and TRBJ2-5, with TRBD2 matching over 8 bases. Germline CDR1 is SGHRS and CDR2 is YFSETQ. Trimming at V came to 2 bases and at J to 0 bases, leaving 6 bases not matched to a gene. This CDR3 has 16 residues. This CDR3 reads CASSFGAGGYQETQYF. The CDR3 DNA reads TGCGCCAGCAGCTTTGGGGCGGGAGGATACCAAGAGACCCAGTACTTC. The full variable domain, in which reference TRBV5-1 and TRBJ2-5 provide the parts outside the CDR3, is KAGVTQTPRYLIKTRGQQVTLSCSPISGHRSVSWYQQTPGQGLQFLFEYFSETQRNKGNFPGRFSGRQFSNSRSEMNVSTLELGDSALYLCASSFGAGGYQETQYFGPGTRLLVL.

The V gene is TRBV6-5, the J gene TRBJ1-2; maybe TRBD1 (5 bases). The CDR3 spans 15 residues. CDR1 is MNHEY and CDR2 is SVGAGI in the germline V gene. V lost 0 bases, J lost 6 bases, and 14 bases lay in between. CDR3: CASSYSSVGGNGYTF. CDR3 nucleotide sequence: TGTGCCAGCAGTTACTCGTCGGTCGGGGGAAATGGCTACACCTTC.

J is TRBJ1-2 and V is TRBV18; 10 bases are a match to TRBD1. The CDR3 spans 17 residues. The ends lost 2 bases at V and 7 bases at J; junction bases unmatched: 13. Per the germline V gene, CDR1 is KGHSH and CDR2 is LQKENI. Here the CDR3 DNA reads TGTGCCAGCTCACCAGTCGGGGACAGGGGCATTGTAGGTGGCTACACCTTC. Translated, it gives CASSPVGDRGIVGGYTF.

The rearrangement links TRBV7-6 to TRBJ2-2; 7 nucleotides line up with TRBD2. The germline CDR1 and CDR2 sequences are SGHVS and FNYEAQ. The CDR3 has 16 residues. The trim removed 3 bases at V and 2 bases at J, leaving 6 bases unmatched. The CDR3, as DNA: TGTGCCAGCAGCTTCGGCGGGAGACTTAACACCGGGGAGCTGTTTTTT. It is translated as CASSFGGRLNTGELFF.

The chain carries TRBV9 and TRBJ1-5, with a tentative D call TRBD1 (5 bases). Per the germline V gene, CDR1 is SGDLS and CDR2 is YYNGEE. The V end was cut by 2 bases, the J end by 4 bases, with 7 bases between. This CDR3 has 13 residues. CDR3 DNA: TGTGCCAGCAGCGTGACAGAAAATCAGCCCCAGCATTTT. Its protein product is CASSVTENQPQHF.

The chain employs TRBV4-1 and TRBJ1-4, with D maybe TRBD1 (5 bases). The CDR3 loop spans 16 amino acids. Germline CDR1 MGHRA, CDR2 YSYEKL. Trimming took off 0 bases at V and 2 bases at J, with 10 bases between the two ends. In nucleotides, the CDR3 is TGCGCCAGCAGCCAAGATTACGGGGGGACTAATGAAAAACTGTTTTTT. The encoded protein is CASSQDYGGTNEKLFF.

The genes are TRBV29-1 and TRBJ2-4; 14 nucleotides line up with TRBD2. V shed 6 bases, J shed 5 bases, and the junction held 9 bases outside the gene matches. This CDR3 region has 16 residues. Germline CDR1 is SQVTM and CDR2 is ANQGSEA. The CDR3 spells CSVLRGLAGGENIQYF. The CDR3 nucleotides read TGCAGCGTCCTCCGAGGACTAGCGGGAGGTGAAAACATTCAGTACTTC.

The CDR3 nucleotides are TGTGCCAGTAGTATAACCGCTTCCAATCAGCCCCAGCATTTT. It encodes CASSITASNQPQHF. The rearrangement links TRBV19 to TRBJ1-5; the D is unclear. The V gene's germline CDR1 is LNHDA and CDR2 SQIVND (reference sequence). Trimming took 2 bases from V and 3 from J, leaving 8 bases between them. The CDR3 contains 14 residues.

This clone was counted once. The V and J genes are TRBV30 and TRBJ1-2; D not resolved. The CDR3 length is 11 residues. V was cut by 2 bases and J by 8 bases, with 9 bases left in between. CDR1 and CDR2 from the germline V gene are GTSNPN and SVGIG (reference sequence). The CDR3 DNA is TGTGCCTGGAGTCGGGAGGGAGGCTACACCTTC. This encodes CAWSREGGYTF. The full variable domain, completed using reference TRBV30 and TRBJ1-2, is SQTIHQWPATLVQPVGSPLSLECTVEGTSNPNLYWYRQAAGRGLQLLFYSVGIGQISSEVPQNLSASRPQDRQFILSSKKLLLSDSGFYLCAWSREGGYTFGSGTRLTVV.

This rearrangement joins TRBV19 to TRBJ2-3; TRBD2 agrees at 9 bases. This CDR3 has 19 amino acids. Germline CDR1 and CDR2: LNHDA and SQIVND (reference sequence). The V gene end was trimmed by 5 bases and the J gene end by 1 base; junction bases not matched to a gene: 16. The DNA for the CDR3 is TGTGCCAGTAGTCCGCGTCGTGGCGGGAGGGCCCTCGGCACAGATACGCAGTATTTT. It specifies CASSPRRGGRALGTDTQYF. Full variable domain (remainder filled in from reference TRBV19 and TRBJ2-3): DGGITQSPKYLFRKEGQNVTLSCEQNLNHDAMYWYRQDPGQGLRLIYYSQIVNDFQKGDIAEGYSVSREKKESFPLTVTSAQKNPTAFYLCASSPRRGGRALGTDTQYFGPGTRLTVL.

V gene TRBV18 combines with J gene TRBJ2-7; D unresolved. This CDR3 has 15 amino acids. Germline CDR1 and CDR2: KGHSH and LQKENI. The V end lost 0 bases, the J end lost 1 base, and 10 bases lay between the germline ends. The DNA of the CDR3 is TGTGCCAGCTCACCACCGATGTACGGTTCCTACGAGCAGTACTTC. Translating gives CASSPPMYGSYEQYF.

This sequence joins TRBV5-1 and TRBJ2-7, with D unresolved. The germline V gene encodes CDR1 SGHRS and CDR2 YFSETQ. The CDR3 totals 12 residues. Trimming removed 2 bases at V and 3 bases at J, with 6 bases between. DNA of the CDR3: TGCGCCAGCAGCTTTTCCGTCTACGAGCAGTACTTC. Encoded protein: CASSFSVYEQYF.

The chain carries TRBV27 and TRBJ1-1; 10 bases are shared with TRBD1. The CDR3 length is 16 residues. Germline V gene lookup returns CDR1 MNHEY and CDR2 SMNVEV (reference sequence). V shed 2 bases and J 5 bases; nucleotides not matched to a gene: 8. The CDR3 loop reads CASSLTLDRGRTEAFF. CDR3 DNA: TGTGCCAGCAGTTTAACCCTAGACAGGGGGCGTACTGAAGCTTTCTTT.

This chain uses TRBV6-5 with TRBJ1-2; D is unresolved. The CDR3 has 11 residues. CDR1 MNHEY and CDR2 SVGAGI come from the germline V gene. V lost 6 bases and J 2 bases, leaving 4 bases between the germline ends. The CDR3 loop reads CASRGNYGYTF. In DNA, the CDR3 is TGTGCCAGCAGGGGGAACTATGGCTACACCTTC.

The V and J genes are TRBV15 and TRBJ2-2; D is possibly TRBD1 (6 bases). Germline lookup yields CDR1 LNHNV and CDR2 YYDKDF (reference sequence). CDR3 size: 14 residues. The V end lost 5 bases, the J end lost 6 bases, and 13 bases lay between the germline ends. DNA for the CDR3: TGTGCCACCAGCTATGGGACATCAGCCGGGGAGCTGTTTTTT. Encoded protein: CATSYGTSAGELFF.